The 2 T cell receptor beta chains listed next were all sequenced from one sample in a study of T cells in Graves' hyperthyroidism and ophthalmopathy. RNA transcripts served as the template for amplifying TCR beta CDR3 regions. With the HTBI primer set, the TCR CDR3 went through a first round of RT-PCR. TCRdb used MiXCR to reprocess the multiplex PCR reads, holding one entry per CDR3 protein. The sample yields fewer than 350,000 distinct CDR3 sequences, approximately 22% seen once. Material: blood. These receptor sequences come from a woman in her forties or fifties with Graves' hyperthyroidism.

The sample holds a few counts of this clonotype. The chain joins TRBV30 to TRBJ1-5; D not certain. Germline CDR1 is GTSNPN and CDR2 is SVGIG (reference sequence). The V end was cut by 0 bases, the J end by 11 bases, with 11 bases between. The CDR3 has 12 amino acids. The CDR3 protein is CAWSVRDRTQHF. DNA of the CDR3: TGTGCCTGGAGTGTACGGGATCGGACCCAGCATTTT.

The V gene is TRBV9, the J gene TRBJ2-1; D is unclear. The length of the CDR3 is 14 residues. Germline assignment: CDR1 SGDLS and CDR2 YYNGEE. V dropped 4 bases and J dropped 7 bases, with 15 bases sitting between them. The CDR3 region is CASSPTPLTNEQFF. The CDR3 DNA is TGTGCCAGCAGCCCAACCCCTTTAACTAATGAGCAGTTCTTC.